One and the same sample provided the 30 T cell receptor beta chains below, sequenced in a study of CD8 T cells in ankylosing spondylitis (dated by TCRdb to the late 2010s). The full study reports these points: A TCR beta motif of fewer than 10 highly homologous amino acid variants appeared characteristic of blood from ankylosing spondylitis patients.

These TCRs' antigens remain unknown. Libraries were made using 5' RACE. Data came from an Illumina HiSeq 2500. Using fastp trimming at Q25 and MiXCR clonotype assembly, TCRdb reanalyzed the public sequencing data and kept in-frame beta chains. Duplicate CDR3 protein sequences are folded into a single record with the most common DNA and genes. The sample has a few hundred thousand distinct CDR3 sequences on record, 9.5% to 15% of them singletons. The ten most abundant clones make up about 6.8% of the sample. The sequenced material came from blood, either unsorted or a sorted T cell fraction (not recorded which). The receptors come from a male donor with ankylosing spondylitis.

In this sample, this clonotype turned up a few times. This chain's CDR3 is CASRWGGAPMNTEAFF. The CDR3 nucleotides read TGTGCCAGCAGATGGGGGGGGGCGCCTATGAACACTGAAGCTTTCTTT. V usage is TRBV5-5 and J usage is TRBJ1-1, with D possibly TRBD1 on 6 matching bases. The V end was cut by 5 bases, the J end by 0 bases, with 17 bases between. Germline V CDR1 and CDR2: SGHKS, YYEKEE (reference sequence). The CDR3 covers 16 residues.

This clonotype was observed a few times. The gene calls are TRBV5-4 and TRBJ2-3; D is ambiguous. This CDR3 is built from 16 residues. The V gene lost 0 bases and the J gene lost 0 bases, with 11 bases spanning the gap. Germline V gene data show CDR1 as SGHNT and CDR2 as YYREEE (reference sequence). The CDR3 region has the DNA TGTGCCAGCAGCTTGGTTGAGGAATTAAGCACAGATACGCAGTATTTT. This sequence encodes CASSLVEELSTDTQYF.

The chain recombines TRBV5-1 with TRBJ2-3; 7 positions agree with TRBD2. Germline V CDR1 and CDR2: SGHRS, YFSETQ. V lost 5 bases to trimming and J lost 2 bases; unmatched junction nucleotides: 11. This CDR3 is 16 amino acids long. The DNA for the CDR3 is TGCGCCAGCAGTCCTCCGACGACTAGCTCCACAGATACGCAGTATTTT. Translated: CASSPPTTSSTDTQYF.

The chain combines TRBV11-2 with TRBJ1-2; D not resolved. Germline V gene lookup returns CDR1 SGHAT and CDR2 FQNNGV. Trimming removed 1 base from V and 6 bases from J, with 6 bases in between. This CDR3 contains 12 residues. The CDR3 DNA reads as TGTGCCAGCAGCTTAGGACTCAATGGCTACACCTTC. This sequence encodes CASSLGLNGYTF. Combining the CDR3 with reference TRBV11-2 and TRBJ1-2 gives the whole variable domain EAGVAQSPRYKIIEKRQSVAFWCNPISGHATLYWYQQILGQGPKLLIQFQNNGVVDDSQLPKDRFSAERLKGVDSTLKIQPAKLEDSAVYLCASSLGLNGYTFGSGTRLTVV.

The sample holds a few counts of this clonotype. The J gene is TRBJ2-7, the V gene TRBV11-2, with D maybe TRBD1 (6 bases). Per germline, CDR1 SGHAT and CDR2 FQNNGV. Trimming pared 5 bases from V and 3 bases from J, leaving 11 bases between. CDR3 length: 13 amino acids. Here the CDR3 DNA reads TGTGCCAGCAGCCCGGGACACCGCTACGAGCAGTACTTC. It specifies CASSPGHRYEQYF. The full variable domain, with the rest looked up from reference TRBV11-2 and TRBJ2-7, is EAGVAQSPRYKIIEKRQSVAFWCNPISGHATLYWYQQILGQGPKLLIQFQNNGVVDDSQLPKDRFSAERLKGVDSTLKIQPAKLEDSAVYLCASSPGHRYEQYFGPGTRLTVT.

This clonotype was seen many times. CDR3 nucleotides: TGTGCCAGCAGATACGATACGCAGTATTTT. Residues: CASRYDTQYF. The chain combines TRBV12-3 or TRBV12-4 with TRBJ2-3, with D hard to call. The V end lost 6 bases, the J end lost 6 bases, and 4 bases lay between the germline ends. The CDR3 length is 10 residues.

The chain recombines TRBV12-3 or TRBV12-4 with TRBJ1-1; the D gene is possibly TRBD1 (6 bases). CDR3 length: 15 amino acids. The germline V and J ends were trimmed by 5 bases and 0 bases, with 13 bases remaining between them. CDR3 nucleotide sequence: TGTGCCAGCAGTCCCCAGGGACAAATGAACACTGAAGCTTTCTTT. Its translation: CASSPQGQMNTEAFF.

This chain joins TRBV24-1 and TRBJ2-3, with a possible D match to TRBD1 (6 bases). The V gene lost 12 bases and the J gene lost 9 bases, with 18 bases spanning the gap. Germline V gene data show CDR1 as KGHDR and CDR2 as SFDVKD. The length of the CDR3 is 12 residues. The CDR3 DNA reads TGTGCCGTCGAAGCTGGGGGACAAACGCAGTATTTT. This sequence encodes CAVEAGGQTQYF.

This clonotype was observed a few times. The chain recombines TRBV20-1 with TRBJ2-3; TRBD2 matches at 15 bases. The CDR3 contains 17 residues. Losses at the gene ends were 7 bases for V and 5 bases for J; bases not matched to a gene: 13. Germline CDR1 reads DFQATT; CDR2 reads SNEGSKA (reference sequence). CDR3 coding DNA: TGCAGTGGGAAAGGACTAGCGGGAGGGTTATTCCGAGATACGCAGTATTTT. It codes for CSGKGLAGGLFRDTQYF.

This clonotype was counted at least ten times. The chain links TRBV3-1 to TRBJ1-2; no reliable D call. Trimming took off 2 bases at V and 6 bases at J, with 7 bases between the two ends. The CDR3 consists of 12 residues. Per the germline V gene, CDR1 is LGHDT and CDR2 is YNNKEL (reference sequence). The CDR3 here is CASSQPGDGYTF. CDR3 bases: TGTGCCAGCAGCCAACCTGGGGATGGCTACACCTTC.

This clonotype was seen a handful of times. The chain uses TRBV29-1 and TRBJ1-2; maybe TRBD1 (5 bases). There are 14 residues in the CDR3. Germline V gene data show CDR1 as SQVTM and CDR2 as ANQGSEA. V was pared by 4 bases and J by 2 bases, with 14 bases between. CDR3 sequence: CSVVGGAGNYGYTF. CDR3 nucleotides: TGCAGCGTTGTAGGCGGGGCCGGGAACTATGGCTACACCTTC.

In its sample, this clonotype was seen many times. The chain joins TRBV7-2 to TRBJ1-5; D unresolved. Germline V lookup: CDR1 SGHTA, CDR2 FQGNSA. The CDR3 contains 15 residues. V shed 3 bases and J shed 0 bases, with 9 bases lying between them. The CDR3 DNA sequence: TGTGCCAGCAGCTTCACGACATATAGCAATCAGCCCCAGCATTTT. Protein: CASSFTTYSNQPQHF.

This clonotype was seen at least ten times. CDR3 loop: CASSLARYEQFF. In DNA, the CDR3 is TGCGCCAGCAGCTTGGCCCGGTATGAGCAGTTCTTC. The chain carries TRBV5-1 and TRBJ2-1; no firm D call. Germline assignment: CDR1 SGHRS and CDR2 YFSETQ. This CDR3 spans 12 amino acids. V was pared by 0 bases and J by 8 bases, with 6 bases between.

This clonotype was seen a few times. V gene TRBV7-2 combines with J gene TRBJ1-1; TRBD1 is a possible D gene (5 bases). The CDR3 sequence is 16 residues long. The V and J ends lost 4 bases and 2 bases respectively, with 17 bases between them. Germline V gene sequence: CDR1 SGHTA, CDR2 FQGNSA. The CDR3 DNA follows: TGTGCCAGCAGCTACTGGGCGGGGCCAGGAAACACTGAAGCTTTCTTT. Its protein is CASSYWAGPGNTEAFF.

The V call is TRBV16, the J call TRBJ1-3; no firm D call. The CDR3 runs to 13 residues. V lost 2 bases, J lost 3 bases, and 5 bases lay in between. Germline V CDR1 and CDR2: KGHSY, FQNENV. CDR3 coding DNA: TGTGCCAGCAGCCAAAACAGTGGAAACACCATATATTTT. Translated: CASSQNSGNTIYF.

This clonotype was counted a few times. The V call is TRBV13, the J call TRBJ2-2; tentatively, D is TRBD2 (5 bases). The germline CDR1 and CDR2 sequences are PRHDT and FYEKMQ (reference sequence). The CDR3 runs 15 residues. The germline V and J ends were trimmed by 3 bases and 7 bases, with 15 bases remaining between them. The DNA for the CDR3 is TGTGCCAGCAGCTTCTATGTATACCGGGACGGGGAGCTGTTTTTT. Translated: CASSFYVYRDGELFF.

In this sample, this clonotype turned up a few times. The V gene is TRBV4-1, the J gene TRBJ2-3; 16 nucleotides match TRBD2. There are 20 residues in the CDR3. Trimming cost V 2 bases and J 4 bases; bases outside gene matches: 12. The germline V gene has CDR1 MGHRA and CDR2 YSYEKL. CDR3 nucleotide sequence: TGCGCCAGCAGCCAACAACCCGGGACTAGCGGGAGGGCGTCCTCAGATACGCAGTATTTT. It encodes CASSQQPGTSGRASSDTQYF.

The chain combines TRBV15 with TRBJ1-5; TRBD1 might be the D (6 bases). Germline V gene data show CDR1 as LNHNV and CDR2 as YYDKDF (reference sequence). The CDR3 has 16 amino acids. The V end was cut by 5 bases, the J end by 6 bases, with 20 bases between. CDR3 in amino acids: CATSDRYTGGGQPQHF. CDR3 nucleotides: TGTGCCACCAGCGATAGATACACGGGGGGCGGTCAGCCCCAGCATTTT.

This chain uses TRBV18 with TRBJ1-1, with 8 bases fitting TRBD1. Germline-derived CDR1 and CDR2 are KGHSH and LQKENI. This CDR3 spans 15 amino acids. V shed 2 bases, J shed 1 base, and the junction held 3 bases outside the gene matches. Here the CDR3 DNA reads TGTGCCAGCTCACCAACGACAGGGGAGAACACTGAAGCTTTCTTT. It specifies CASSPTTGENTEAFF.

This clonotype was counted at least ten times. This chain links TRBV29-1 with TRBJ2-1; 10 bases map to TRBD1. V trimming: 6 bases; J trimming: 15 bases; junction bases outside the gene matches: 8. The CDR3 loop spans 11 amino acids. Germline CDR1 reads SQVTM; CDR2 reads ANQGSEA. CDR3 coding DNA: TGCAGCGTCACAGAGGGACAGGGGACGTTCTTC. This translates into CSVTEGQGTFF.

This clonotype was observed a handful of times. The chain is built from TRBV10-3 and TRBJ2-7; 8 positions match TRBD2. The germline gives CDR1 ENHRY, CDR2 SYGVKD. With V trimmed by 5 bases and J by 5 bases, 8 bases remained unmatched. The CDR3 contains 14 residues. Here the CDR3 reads CAISKAGASHEQYV. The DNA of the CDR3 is TGTGCCATCAGTAAAGCGGGAGCGTCACACGAGCAGTACGTC.

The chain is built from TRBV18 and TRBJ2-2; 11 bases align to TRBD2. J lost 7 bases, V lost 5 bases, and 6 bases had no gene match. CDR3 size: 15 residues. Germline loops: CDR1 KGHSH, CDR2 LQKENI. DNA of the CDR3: TGTGCCAGCTCAACTAGCGGGAGTGACGGCGGGGAGCTGTTTTTT. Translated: CASSTSGSDGGELFF.

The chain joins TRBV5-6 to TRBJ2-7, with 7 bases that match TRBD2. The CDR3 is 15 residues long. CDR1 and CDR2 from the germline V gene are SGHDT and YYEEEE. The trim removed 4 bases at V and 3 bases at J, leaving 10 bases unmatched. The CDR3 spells CASSARRAGNYEQYV. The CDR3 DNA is TGTGCCAGCAGCGCACGCCGAGCGGGGAACTACGAGCAGTACGTC.

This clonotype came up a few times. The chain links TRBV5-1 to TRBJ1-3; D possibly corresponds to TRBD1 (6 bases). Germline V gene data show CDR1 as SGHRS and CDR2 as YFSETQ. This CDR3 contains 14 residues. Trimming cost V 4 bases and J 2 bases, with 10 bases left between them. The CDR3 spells CASSPGQAGNTIYF. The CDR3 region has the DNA TGCGCCAGCAGCCCGGGACAAGCTGGAAACACCATATATTTT. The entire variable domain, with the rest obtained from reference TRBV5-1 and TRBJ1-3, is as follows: KAGVTQTPRYLIKTRGQQVTLSCSPISGHRSVSWYQQTPGQGLQFLFEYFSETQRNKGNFPGRFSGRQFSNSRSEMNVSTLELGDSALYLCASSPGQAGNTIYFGEGSWLTVV.

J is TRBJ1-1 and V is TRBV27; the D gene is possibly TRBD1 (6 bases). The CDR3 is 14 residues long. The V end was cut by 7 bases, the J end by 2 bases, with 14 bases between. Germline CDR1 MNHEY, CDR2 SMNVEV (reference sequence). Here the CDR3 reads CASKTDRLNTEAFF. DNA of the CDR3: TGTGCCAGCAAGACGGACAGACTAAACACTGAAGCTTTCTTT.

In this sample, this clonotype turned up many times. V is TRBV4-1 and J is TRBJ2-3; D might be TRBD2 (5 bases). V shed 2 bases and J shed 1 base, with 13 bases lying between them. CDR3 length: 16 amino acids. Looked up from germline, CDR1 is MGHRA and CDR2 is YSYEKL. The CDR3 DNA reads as TGCGCCAGCAGCCAAAGGATAGGGCGGGGCACAGATACGCAGTATTTT. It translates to CASSQRIGRGTDTQYF.

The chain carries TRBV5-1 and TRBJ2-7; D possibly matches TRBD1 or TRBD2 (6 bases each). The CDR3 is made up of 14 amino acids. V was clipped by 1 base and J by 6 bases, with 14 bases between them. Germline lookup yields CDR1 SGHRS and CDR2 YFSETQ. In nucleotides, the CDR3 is TGCGCCAGCAGCTTGTTAAAGGAGGGGGGCGAGCAGTACTTC. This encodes CASSLLKEGGEQYF.

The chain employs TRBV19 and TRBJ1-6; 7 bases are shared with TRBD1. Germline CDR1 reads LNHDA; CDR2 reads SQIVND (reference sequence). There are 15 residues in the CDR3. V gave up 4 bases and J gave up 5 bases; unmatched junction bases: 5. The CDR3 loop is CASSRGTANNSPLHF. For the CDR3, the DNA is TGTGCCAGTAGTAGGGGGACAGCCAATAATTCACCCCTCCACTTT.

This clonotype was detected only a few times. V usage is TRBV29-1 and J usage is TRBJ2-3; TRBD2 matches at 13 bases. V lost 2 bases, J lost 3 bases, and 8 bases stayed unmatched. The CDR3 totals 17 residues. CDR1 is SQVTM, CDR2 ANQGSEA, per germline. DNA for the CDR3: TGCAGCGTTGAAAGCTCCGGGACTAGCGGGACTACAGATACGCAGTATTTT. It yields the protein CSVESSGTSGTTDTQYF.

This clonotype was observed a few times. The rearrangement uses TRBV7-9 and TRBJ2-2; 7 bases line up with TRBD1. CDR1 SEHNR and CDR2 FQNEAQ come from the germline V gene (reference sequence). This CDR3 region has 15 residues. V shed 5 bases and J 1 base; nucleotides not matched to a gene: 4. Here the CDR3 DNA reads TGTGCCAGCAGCCCGTGGGACAGGAACACCGGGGAGCTGTTTTTT. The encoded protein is CASSPWDRNTGELFF.